This T cell receptor (beta chain) emerged from a study of cytomegalovirus exposure and HLA in healthy donors. Findings of the study overall: Per a later analysis, HLA-associated TCR beta chains showed more clonal expansion than other, equally common TCR beta chains.

Healthy people donating bone marrow made up the donors. CDR1 and CDR2 from the germline V gene are SGHDN and FVKESK. V dropped 4 bases and J dropped 5 bases, with 14 bases sitting between them. The CDR3 totals 15 residues. The PCR was carried out with 60 Vbeta primers and 13 Jbeta primers. Only in-frame clones appear in the TCRdb table, and some are missing; sequencing was by immunoSEQ multiplex PCR. The repertoire includes around 200,000 clones, 84% of them detected once, and more than 0.95% sits in the top ten. Worth noting for this clone: Its target is not known.

The material sequenced was PBMCs. The sequence derives from a girl aged 2-10 years in good health and CMV-seropositive. J is TRBJ2-2 and V is TRBV14; tentative D call: TRBD2 (5 bases). The CDR3 region is CASSPTRGWTGELFF. The CDR3 DNA follows: TGTGCCAGCAGCCCGACCCGAGGGTGGACCGGGGAGCTGTTTTTT.